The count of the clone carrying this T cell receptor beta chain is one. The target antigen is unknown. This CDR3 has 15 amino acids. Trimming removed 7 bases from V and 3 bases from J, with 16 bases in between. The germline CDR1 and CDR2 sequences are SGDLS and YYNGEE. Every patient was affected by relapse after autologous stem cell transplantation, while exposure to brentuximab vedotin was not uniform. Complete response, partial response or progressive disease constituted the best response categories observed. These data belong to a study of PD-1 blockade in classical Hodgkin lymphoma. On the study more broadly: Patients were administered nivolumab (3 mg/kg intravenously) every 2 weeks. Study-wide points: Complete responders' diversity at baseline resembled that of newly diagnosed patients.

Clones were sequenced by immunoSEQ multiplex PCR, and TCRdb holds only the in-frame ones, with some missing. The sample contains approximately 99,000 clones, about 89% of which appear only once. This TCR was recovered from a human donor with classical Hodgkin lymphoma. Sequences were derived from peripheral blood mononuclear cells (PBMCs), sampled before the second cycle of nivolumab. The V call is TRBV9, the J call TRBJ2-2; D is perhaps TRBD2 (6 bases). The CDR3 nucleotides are TGTGCCAGCGGTCCCGGCGCGGGGTACACCGGGGAGCTGTTTTTT. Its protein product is CASGPGAGYTGELFF.